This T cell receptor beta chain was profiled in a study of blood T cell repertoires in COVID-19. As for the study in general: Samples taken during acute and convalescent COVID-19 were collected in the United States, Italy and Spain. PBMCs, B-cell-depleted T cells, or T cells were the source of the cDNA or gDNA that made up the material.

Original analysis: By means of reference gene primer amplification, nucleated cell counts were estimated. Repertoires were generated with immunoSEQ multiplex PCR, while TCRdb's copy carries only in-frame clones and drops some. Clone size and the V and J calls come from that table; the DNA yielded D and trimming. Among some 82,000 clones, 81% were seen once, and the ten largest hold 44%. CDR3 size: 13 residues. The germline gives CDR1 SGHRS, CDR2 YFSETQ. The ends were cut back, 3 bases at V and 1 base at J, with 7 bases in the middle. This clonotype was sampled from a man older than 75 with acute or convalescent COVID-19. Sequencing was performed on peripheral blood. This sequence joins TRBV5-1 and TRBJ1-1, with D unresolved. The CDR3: CASSSQANTEAFF. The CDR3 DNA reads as TGCGCCAGCAGCTCCCAGGCGAACACTGAAGCTTTCTTT.